This T cell receptor (beta chain) was captured by sequencing in a study of vaccination and CD4 T cells after COVID-19. General study findings and limits: Convalescent patients showed a median 86.3% of reactive clones that were seen only post-vaccination.

Sequenced with the Oncomine TCR Beta short-read assay was DNA taken from cultured CD4+ T cells. One entry per CDR3 protein results from TCRdb running MiXCR on the PCR reads. The sample records about 3,500 distinct CDR3 sequences, more than 30% being singletons. Specified treatment: roughly ten-day PBMC culture with coronavirus spike peptide pools or control peptides (ViraFEST assay). This clonotype was picked up a small number of times. Its antigen is not known. Germline values: CDR1 MNHEY, CDR2 SVGAGI. The V and J ends lost 2 bases and 10 bases respectively, with 27 bases between them. CDR3 size: 18 residues.

Sequencing was carried out using CD4+ T cells from blood, cultured in vitro. The receptor was isolated from a human donor who had recovered from COVID-19. V and J are TRBV6-5 and TRBJ1-5, with a possible D match to TRBD1 (6 bases). The CDR3: CASSYPEHIQGSPLPQHF. The CDR3, as DNA: TGTGCCAGCAGTTACCCGGAACATATCCAGGGGTCTCCGCTACCCCAGCATTTT.